The clone carrying this T cell receptor beta chain came up many times. Its antigen is unknown. Healthy Caucasians were all of the donors. TCRdb recomputed calls from the 5' RACE reads with MiXCR, one row per CDR3 protein. The profile shows 750,000 to 950,000 distinct CDR3 sequences, around an eighth of them singletons. This specimen comes from a study of identical twins. General observations from the study: Possibly, invariant MAIT and iNKT cells partly confounded zero-insertion analyses.

This sample also appeared in a second study, on yellow fever vaccine responses in identical twins.

The material sequenced was PBMCs. This TCR derives from a woman aged 18-29 years in good health.

DNA of the CDR3: TGTGCCAGCAGTTTAGGTCCCAGCCACGGGGAGCTGTTTTTT. Protein product: CASSLGPSHGELFF. The J gene is TRBJ2-2, the V gene TRBV28; D remains ambiguous. Trimming shortened V by 2 bases and J by 7 bases, and 11 bases separated the two germline ends. The germline gives CDR1 MDHEN, CDR2 SYDVKM. The CDR3 loop spans 14 amino acids.